The clone carrying this T cell receptor beta chain was seen repeatedly, ten times or more. This record comes from a study of read filtering for tumor transcriptome and immune sequencing. Background on the study: TCR-mapped reads were about 3.5 to 10.27 million with IR-seq versus about 80 to 1273 with RNA-seq.

In germline, CDR1 is SGHTA, CDR2 FQGNSA. V dropped 3 bases and J dropped 4 bases, with 16 bases sitting between them. The CDR3 contains 15 residues. This library used about 400 ng RNA and molecular barcoded adaptors spanning alpha/delta and beta/gamma chains. TCRdb re-analysed the reads in MiXCR, keeping a single row per CDR3 protein. Of more than 55,000 distinct CDR3 sequences listed, roughly 19% are singletons. This receptor was taken from a donor at least 40 years old with multiple myeloma. The V call is TRBV7-2, the J call TRBJ2-7, with TRBD1 as a possible D gene (6 bases). Sample: a population of CD138-negative cells sorted from bone marrow. The CDR3 loop is CASSLVDSNSYEQYF. CDR3 DNA: TGTGCCAGCAGCTTGGTGGACAGTAATTCATACGAGCAGTACTTC.